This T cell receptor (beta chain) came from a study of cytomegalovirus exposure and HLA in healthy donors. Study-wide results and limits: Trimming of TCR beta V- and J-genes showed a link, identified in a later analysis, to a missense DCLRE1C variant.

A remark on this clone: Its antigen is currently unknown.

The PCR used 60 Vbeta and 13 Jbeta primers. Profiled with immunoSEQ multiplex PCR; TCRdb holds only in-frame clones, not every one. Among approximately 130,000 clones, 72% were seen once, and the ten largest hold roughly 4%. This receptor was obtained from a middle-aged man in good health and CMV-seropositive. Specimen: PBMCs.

The CDR3 DNA is TGTGCCACAGGACTAGCGGCAACCTACGAGCAGTACTTC. It is translated as CATGLAATYEQYF. The V call is TRBV27, the J call TRBJ2-7; 10 positions agree with TRBD2. The CDR3 has 13 amino acids. The germline V gene has CDR1 MNHEY and CDR2 SMNVEV (reference sequence). The J segment lost 2 bases and the V segment lost 10 bases, leaving 5 bases of the junction unmatched.